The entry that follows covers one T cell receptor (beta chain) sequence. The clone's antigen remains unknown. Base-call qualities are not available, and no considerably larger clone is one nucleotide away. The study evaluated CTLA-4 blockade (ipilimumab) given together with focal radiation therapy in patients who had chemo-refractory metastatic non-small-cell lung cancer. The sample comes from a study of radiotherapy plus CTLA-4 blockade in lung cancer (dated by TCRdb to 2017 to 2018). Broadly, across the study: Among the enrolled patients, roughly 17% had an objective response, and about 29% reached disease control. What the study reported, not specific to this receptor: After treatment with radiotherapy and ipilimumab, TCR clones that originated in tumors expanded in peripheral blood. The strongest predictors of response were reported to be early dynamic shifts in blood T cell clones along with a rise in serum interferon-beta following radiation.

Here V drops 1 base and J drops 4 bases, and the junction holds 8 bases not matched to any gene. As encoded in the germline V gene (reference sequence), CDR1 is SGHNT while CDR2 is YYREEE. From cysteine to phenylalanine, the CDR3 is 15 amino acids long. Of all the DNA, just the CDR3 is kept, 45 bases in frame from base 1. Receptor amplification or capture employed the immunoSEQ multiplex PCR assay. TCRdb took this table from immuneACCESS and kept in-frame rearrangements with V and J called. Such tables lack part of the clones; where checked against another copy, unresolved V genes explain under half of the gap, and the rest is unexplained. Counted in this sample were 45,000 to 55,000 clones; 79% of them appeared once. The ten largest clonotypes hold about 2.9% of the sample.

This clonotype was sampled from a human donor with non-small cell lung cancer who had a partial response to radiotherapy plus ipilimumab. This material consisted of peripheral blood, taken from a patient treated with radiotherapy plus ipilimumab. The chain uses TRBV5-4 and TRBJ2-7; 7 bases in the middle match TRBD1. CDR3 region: CASSLTPDREYEQYF. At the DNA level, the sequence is TGTGCCAGCAGCTTGACCCCCGACAGGGAGTACGAGCAGTACTTC.